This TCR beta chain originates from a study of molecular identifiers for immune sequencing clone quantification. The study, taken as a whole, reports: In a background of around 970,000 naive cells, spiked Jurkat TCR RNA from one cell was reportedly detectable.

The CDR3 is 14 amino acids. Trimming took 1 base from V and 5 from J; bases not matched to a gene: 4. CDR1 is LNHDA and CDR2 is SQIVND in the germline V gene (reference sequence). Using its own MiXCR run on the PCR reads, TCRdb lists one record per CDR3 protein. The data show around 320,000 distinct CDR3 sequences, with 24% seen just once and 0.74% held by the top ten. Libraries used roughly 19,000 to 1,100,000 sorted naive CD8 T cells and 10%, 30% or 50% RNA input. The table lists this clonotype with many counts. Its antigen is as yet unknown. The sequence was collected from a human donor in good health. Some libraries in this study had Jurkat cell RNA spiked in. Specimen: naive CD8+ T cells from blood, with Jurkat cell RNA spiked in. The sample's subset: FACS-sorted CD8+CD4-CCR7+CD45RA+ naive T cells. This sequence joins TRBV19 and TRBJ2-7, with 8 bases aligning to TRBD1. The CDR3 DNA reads TGTGCCAGTAGTATAGGAGCAGGGGGCGACGAGCAGTACTTC. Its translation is CASSIGAGGDEQYF.